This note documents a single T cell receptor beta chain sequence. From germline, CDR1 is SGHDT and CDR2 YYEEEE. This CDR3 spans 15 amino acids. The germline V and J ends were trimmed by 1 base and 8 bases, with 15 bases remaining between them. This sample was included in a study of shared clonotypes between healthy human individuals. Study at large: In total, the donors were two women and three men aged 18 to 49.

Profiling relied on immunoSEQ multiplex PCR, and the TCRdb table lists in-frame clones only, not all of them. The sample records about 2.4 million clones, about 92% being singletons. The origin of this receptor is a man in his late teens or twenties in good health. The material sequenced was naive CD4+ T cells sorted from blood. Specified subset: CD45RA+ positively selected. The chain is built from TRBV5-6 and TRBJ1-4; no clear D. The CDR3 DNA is TGTGCCAGCAGCTTGTCGAAGGTTATAGAAGAAAAACTGTTTTTT. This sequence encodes CASSLSKVIEEKLFF.